This T cell receptor (beta chain) was identified during a study of technical replicates of blood from a handful of donors. The CDR3 has 15 residues. Germline CDR1 reads SGHVS; CDR2 reads FNYEAQ. V dropped 1 base and J dropped 0 bases, with 7 bases sitting between them. Sequencing used immunoSEQ multiplex PCR; TCRdb keeps in-frame clones, though not all of them. The sample consists of tens of thousands of clones, around 95% of them appearing once. Sequencing was done on a sample of T cells isolated from PBMCs. The rearrangement links TRBV7-6 to TRBJ2-1, with a tentative D call TRBD2 (6 bases). This TCR came from a human donor in good health. The CDR3 sequence: CASSLGTTSYNEQFF. The CDR3 DNA sequence: TGTGCCAGCAGCTTAGGGACTACCTCCTACAATGAGCAGTTCTTC. The whole variable domain, remainder taken from reference TRBV7-6 and TRBJ2-1, is GAGVSQSPRYKVTKRGQDVALRCDPISGHVSLYWYRQALGQGPEFLTYFNYEAQQDKSGLPNDRFSAERPEGSISTLTIQRTEQRDSAMYRCASSLGTTSYNEQFFGPGTRLTVL.